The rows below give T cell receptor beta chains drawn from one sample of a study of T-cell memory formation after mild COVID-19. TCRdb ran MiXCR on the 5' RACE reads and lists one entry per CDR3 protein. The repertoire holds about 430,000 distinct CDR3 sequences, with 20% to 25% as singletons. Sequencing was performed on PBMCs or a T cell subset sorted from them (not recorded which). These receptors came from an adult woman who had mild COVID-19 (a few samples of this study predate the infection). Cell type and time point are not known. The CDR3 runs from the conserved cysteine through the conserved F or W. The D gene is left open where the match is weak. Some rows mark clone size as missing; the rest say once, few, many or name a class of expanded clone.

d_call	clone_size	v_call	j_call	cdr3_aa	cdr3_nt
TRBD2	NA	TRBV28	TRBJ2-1	CASSVGGTSPNEQFF	TGTGCCAGCAGCGTGGGGGGGACTAGCCCGAATGAGCAGTTCTTC
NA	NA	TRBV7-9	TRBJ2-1	CASLGTANEQFF	TGTGCCAGCCTGGGAACTGCAAATGAGCAGTTCTTC
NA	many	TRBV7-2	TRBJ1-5	CASSLEGLSNQPQHF	TGTGCCAGCAGCTTAGAGGGACTTAGCAATCAGCCCCAGCATTTT
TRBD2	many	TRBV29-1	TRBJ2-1	CSVGPGGYNEQFF	TGCAGCGTTGGCCCGGGGGGCTACAATGAGCAGTTCTTC
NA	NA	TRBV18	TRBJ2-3	CASSPSPPGELLDTQYF	TGTGCCAGCTCACCATCCCCTCCAGGGGAACTCCTCGATACGCAGTATTTT
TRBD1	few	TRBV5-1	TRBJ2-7	CASSFGGQGTYEQYF	TGCGCCAGCAGCTTTGGAGGACAGGGGACCTACGAGCAGTACTTC
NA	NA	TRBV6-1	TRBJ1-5	CASSDNLHGAFSGGGNQPQHF	TGTGCCAGCAGTGACAACCTTCACGGGGCTTTTTCCGGTGGTGGCAATCAGCCCCAGCATTTT
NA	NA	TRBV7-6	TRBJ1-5	CASSPAGYQPQHF	TGTGCCAGCAGCCCCGCCGGTTATCAGCCCCAGCATTTT
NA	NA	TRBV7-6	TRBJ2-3	CASSLEGLPADTQYF	TGTGCCAGCAGCTTAGAGGGACTTCCCGCAGATACGCAGTATTTT
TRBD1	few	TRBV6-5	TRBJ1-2	CASSRQDRVGGYTF	TGTGCCAGCAGTCGCCAGGACAGGGTGGGAGGCTACACCTTC
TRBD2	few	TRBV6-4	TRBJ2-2	CASSERGGENTGELFF	TGTGCCAGCAGTGAACGGGGAGGGGAGAACACCGGGGAGCTGTTTTTT
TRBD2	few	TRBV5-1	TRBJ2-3	CASSLVASGEDTQYF	TGCGCCAGCAGCTTGGTGGCTAGCGGGGAAGATACGCAGTATTTT
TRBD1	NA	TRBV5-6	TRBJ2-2	CASSHGDSNTGELFF	TGTGCCAGCAGCCACGGGGACAGCAACACCGGGGAGCTGTTTTTT
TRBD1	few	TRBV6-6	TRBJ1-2	CASSYSDREVGGYTF	TGTGCCAGCAGTTACTCGGACAGGGAAGTTGGTGGCTACACCTTC
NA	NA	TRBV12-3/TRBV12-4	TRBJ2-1	CASSFMSSYNEQFF	TGTGCCAGCAGTTTCATGAGCTCCTACAATGAGCAGTTCTTC
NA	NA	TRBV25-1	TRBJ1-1	CASSVTGGTFEAFF	TGTGCCAGCAGTGTGACCGGGGGGACTTTTGAAGCTTTCTTT